This TCR beta chain comes out of a study of T cells in Graves' hyperthyroidism and ophthalmopathy (dated by TCRdb to between 2017 and 2020). About the full investigation: Peripheral blood was collected at initial diagnosis, before any treatment. A discovery cohort of about a hundred patients, approximately 45 with Graves' ophthalmopathy and approximately 55 with stable Graves' hyperthyroidism, was used to find distinguishing TCR V-J signatures. An independent validation cohort of under 20 hyperthyroidism patients and 17 patients who later progressed to ophthalmopathy tested prospective prediction of ophthalmopathy. The roughly 100 discovery patients were divided at random into training and test sets in a 7:3 ratio. In addition, the study compared T-cell repertoires in thyroid tissue and in blood from several Graves' hyperthyroidism patients. After blood sampling, hyperthyroidism patients were treated with methimazole at a starting dose of 30 mg daily, and ophthalmopathy patients were treated with high-dose intravenous methylprednisolone. The paper describes TCR Vbeta CDR3 sequencing of roughly 130 peripheral blood samples, made up of 43 ophthalmopathy patients, roughly 72 hyperthyroidism patients and some 17 progressor patients.

Ophthalmopathy patients had moderately to severely active disease, Clinical Activity Score of at least 3, NOSPECS grade of at least 4, and duration under 3 months. Patients with uncontrolled infections, other autoimmune diseases, pregnancy or lactation were excluded. Diagnoses were established on the basis of clinical symptoms, serum thyroxine and TRAb, thyroid ultrasound, and orbital computed tomography. PBMCs were isolated from about 9.1 ml of fresh peripheral blood by Ficoll-Paque density gradient centrifugation. Total RNA was extracted using Trizol reagent, and RNA quality was assessed on an Agilent 2100 Bioanalyzer. This clonotype appeared many times. There is no known antigen for this receptor. No much larger clonotype is one base removed from it; base qualities were not supplied. CDR1 and CDR2 were assigned from the germline V gene (reference sequence) as DFQATT and SNEGSKA. V is trimmed back by 4 bases and J by 2 bases, and the junction contains 4 bases that no gene match accounts for. The CDR3 runs 15 amino acids, cysteine and phenylalanine included. This entry keeps only the CDR3 DNA: 45 bases, framed from base 1.

TCR beta CDR3 regions were amplified from RNA transcripts. The first round of RT-PCR for the TCR CDR3 was performed with the HTBI primer set and the Qiagen OneStep RT-PCR kit. A second multiplex PCR round built the libraries, followed by size selection and purification. The libraries were sequenced on an Illumina HiSeq2000 using paired-end 100 bp reads. For the original study's pipeline: SOAPnuke was used to process the raw data, with reads discarded if the reads contained adapters or uncalled bases, had a mean Phred below 15, or lacked an exact constant-primer or identifier match. High-quality paired reads were merged with COPE v1.2.5, and unique nucleotide sequences were defined as clonotypes. MiTCR v1.1 was used to align the clonotypes against IMGT TRBV, TRBD and TRBJ reference segments. The analysis was restricted to V-J combinations with a frequency above 0.0001, which together covered 99% to 99.2% of the repertoires. A TCS score was defined as the ratio between F50 (clonal expansion) and ExV (chaos), using BLOSUM62-based TCRdist between CDR3 peptides within each V-J. Welch's t-statistics and random forest reduced 450 to 600 V-J features to about 13, which were used in a naive Bayes classifier (R e1071). TCRdb trimmed the raw reads at Q25, called clones with MiXCR and kept productive beta chains. CDR3 protein sequences are deduplicated, and each keeps its most common genes and DNA. It is TCRdb's table, rather than the study itself, that gives the V and J calls and clone size. Within this sample are under 350,000 distinct CDR3 sequences, with approximately 15% of them counted one time only. Clones ranked in the top ten supply roughly 35% of the sample.

The full study reports these points: Most expanded thyroid clonotypes (frequency above 0.001) were also detected in blood, a finding suggesting that blood repertoires may reflect thyroid immune responses. Ophthalmopathy was separated from stable hyperthyroidism by a 13 V-J signature model, with roughly 88% sensitivity and just over 81% specificity obtained in cross-validation and 80%/75% obtained in testing. Sample size was not statistically predetermined, and blinding of investigators to group allocation was not performed. In validation, progression to ophthalmopathy was predicted by the model with more than 65% sensitivity and 72% to 80% specificity, a median of 6.5 months before onset.

This receptor was taken from a woman between 35 and 50 years old with Graves' ophthalmopathy. The rearrangement joined TRBV20-1 to TRBJ2-3; 12 bases in between match TRBD2. The sequencing sample was made of blood. The encoded CDR3 is CSAIGLAGTTDTQYF. In nucleotides, the sequence is TGCAGTGCTATCGGACTAGCGGGGACCACAGATACGCAGTATTTT.